The present T cell receptor beta chain was sequenced within a study of shared clonotypes between healthy human individuals. Across the study: Aged 18 to 49, the donors were a couple of women and a few men. Plates per donor: three CD4 naive, three CD4 memory, two CD8 naive, one CD8 memory.

Study results and caveats: Sample collection involved blood only; tissue repertoires are likely different.

Profiled with immunoSEQ multiplex PCR; TCRdb holds only in-frame clones, not every one. The table lists roughly 2.5 million clones, roughly 92% of them singletons. From CD4+ cells came CD45RA+ naive and CD45RA-negative memory subsets. With respect to this clone: The antigen remains undetermined.

The sequenced sample was naive CD4+ T cells sorted from blood. Subset in this sample: CD45RA+ positively selected. The sequence came from a man aged 18 to 29 in good health.

The CDR3 region is CASRTGEGSNTEAFF. The CDR3 DNA sequence: TGTGCCAGCAGGACAGGGGAGGGTTCAAACACTGAAGCTTTCTTT. The V gene is TRBV2, the J gene TRBJ1-1; 8 bases fit TRBD1. Germline V gene sequence: CDR1 SNHLY, CDR2 FYNNEI. Unmatched junction bases numbered 8, after V lost 6 bases and J lost 2 bases. This CDR3 comprises 15 residues.